This note documents a single TCR beta chain sequence. RNA, at about 0.5 to 1 ug, was reverse transcribed with random hexamers. The immunoSEQ assay covered 54 Vbeta and 13 Jbeta segments for CDR3. TCRdb reprocessed the immunoSEQ multiplex PCR reads via MiXCR and lists one record per CDR3 protein. The top ten hold less than 0.2% of the sample, which has a few hundred thousand distinct CDR3 sequences, around 91% seen once. This sample is drawn from a study of CD8 T cells in Susac syndrome. There are 17 residues in the CDR3. CDR1 is SGHNT and CDR2 is YYREEE in the germline V gene (reference sequence). V was cut by 0 bases and J by 0 bases, with 12 bases left in between.

The chain uses TRBV5-4 and TRBJ1-4, with no clear D. This TCR was recovered from a human donor with multiple sclerosis. The sequenced material came from CD8+ T cells from PBMCs. CDR3 protein: CASSLAPVQTTNEKLFF. CDR3 sequence (DNA): TGTGCCAGCAGCTTGGCCCCGGTGCAGACAACTAATGAAAAACTGTTTTTT.